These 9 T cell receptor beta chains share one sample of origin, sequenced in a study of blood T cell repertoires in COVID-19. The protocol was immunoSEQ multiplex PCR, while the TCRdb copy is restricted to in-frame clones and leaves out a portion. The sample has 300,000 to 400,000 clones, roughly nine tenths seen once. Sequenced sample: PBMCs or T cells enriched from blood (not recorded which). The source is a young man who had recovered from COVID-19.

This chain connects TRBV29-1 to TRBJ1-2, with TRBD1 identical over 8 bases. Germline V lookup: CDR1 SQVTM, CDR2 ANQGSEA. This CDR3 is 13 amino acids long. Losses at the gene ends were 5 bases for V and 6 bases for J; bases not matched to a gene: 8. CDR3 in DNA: TGCAGCGTTAACCGGGACAGGAAAAATGGCTACACCTTC. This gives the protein CSVNRDRKNGYTF.

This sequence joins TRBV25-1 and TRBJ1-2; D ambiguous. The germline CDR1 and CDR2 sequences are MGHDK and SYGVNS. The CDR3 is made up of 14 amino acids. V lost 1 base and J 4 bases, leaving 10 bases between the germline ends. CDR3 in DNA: TGTGCCAGCAGTGAATCAATGTCAATCTATGGCTACACCTTC. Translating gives CASSESMSIYGYTF.

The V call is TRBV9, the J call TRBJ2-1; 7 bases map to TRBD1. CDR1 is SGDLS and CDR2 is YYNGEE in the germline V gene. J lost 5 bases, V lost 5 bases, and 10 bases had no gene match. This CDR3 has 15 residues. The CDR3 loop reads CASSYGPGQNNEQFF. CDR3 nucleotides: TGTGCCAGCAGTTATGGGCCGGGACAGAACAATGAGCAGTTCTTC.

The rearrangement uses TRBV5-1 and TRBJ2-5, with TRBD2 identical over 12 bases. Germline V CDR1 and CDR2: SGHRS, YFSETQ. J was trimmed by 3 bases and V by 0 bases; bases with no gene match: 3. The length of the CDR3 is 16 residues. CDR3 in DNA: TGCGCCAGCAGCTTGGCCACTAGCGGGGGGAAAGAGACCCAGTACTTC. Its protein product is CASSLATSGGKETQYF.

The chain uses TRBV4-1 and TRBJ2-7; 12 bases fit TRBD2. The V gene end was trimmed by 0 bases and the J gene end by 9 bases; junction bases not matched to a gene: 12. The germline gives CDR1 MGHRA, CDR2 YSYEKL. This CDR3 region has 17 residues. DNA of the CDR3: TGCGCCAGCAGCCAAGAGTATGTTGAGACTAGCGGGAGAGGGCAGTACTTC. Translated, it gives CASSQEYVETSGRGQYF.

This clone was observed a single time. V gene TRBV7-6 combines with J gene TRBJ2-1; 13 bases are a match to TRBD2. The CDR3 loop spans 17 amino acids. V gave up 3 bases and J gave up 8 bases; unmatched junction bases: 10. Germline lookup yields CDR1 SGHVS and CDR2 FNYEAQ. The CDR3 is CASSFTSGGALRDEQFF. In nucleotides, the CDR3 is TGTGCCAGCAGCTTTACTAGCGGGGGGGCCTTAAGGGATGAGCAGTTCTTC.

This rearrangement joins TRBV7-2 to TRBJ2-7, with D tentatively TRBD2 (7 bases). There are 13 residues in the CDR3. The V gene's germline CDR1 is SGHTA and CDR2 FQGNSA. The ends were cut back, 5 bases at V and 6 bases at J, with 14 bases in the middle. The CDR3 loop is CASSEGGGREQYF. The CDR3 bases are TGTGCCAGCAGCGAGGGAGGGGGACGCGAGCAGTACTTC.

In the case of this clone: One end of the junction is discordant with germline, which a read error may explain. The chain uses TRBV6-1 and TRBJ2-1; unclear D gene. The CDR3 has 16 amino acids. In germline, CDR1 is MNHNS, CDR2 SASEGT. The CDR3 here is CVSSELTTGSYNEQFF. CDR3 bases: TGTGTCAGCAGTGAATTAACCACTGGCTCCTACAATGAGCAGTTCTTC.

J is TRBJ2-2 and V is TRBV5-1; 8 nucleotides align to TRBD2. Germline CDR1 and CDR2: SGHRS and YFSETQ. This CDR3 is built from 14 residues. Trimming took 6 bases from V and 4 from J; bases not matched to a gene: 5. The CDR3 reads CASTTSAPTGELFF. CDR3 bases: TGCGCCAGCACGACTAGCGCGCCCACCGGGGAGCTGTTTTTT.